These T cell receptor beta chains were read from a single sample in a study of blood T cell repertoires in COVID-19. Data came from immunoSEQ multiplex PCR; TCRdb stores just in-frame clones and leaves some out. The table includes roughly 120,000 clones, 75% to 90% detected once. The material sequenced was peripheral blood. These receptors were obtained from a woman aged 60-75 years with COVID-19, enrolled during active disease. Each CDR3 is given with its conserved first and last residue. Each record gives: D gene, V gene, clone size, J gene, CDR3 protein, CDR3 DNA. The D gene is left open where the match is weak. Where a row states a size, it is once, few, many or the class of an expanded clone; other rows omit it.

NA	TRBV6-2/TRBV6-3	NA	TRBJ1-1	CASSYSRGFEAFF	TGTGCCAGCAGTTACTCGAGGGGGTTCGAAGCTTTCTTT
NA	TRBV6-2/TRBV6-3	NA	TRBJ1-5	CASSPSGIANQPQHF	TGTGCCAGCAGCCCCTCCGGGATAGCTAATCAGCCCCAGCATTTT
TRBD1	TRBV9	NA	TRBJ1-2	CASSVSGWAGGVDYGYTF	TGTGCCAGCAGCGTATCGGGCTGGGCAGGGGGCGTAGACTATGGCTACACCTTC
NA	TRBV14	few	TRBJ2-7	CASSLFPSYEQYF	TGTGCCAGCAGCCTCTTCCCCTCCTACGAGCAGTACTTC
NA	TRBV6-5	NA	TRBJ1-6	CASSPDISPLHF	TGTGCCAGCAGCCCCGACATTTCACCCCTCCACTTT
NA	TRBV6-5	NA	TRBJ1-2	CASARANYGYTF	TGTGCCAGCGCGCGGGCTAACTATGGCTACACCTTC
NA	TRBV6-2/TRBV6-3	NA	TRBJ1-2	CASSYAPVFYGYTF	TGTGCCAGCAGTTACGCCCCGGTTTTCTATGGCTACACCTTC
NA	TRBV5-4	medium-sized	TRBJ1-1	CASSLGQDGEAFF	TGTGCCAGCAGCTTGGGACAGGATGGTGAAGCTTTCTTT
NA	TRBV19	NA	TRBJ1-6	CASSIRLDNSPLHF	TGTGCCAGTAGTATACGACTAGACAATTCACCCCTCCACTTT
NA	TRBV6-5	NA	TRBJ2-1	CASSTPDSYNEQFF	TGTGCCAGCAGTACTCCGGACTCGTACAATGAGCAGTTCTTC
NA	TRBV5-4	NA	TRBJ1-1	CASTTDRNTEAFF	TGTGCCAGCACCACCGACAGGAACACTGAAGCTTTCTTT
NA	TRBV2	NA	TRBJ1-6	CASVDTRYSPLHF	TGTGCCAGCGTGGACACCCGGTATTCACCCCTCCACTTT
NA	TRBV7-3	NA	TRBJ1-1	CASSPDPPAAVNTEAFF	TGTGCCAGCAGCCCCGACCCCCCGGCCGCGGTGAACACTGAAGCTTTCTTT
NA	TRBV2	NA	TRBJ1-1	CASSLTGNTEAFF	TGTGCCAGCAGTCTAACAGGGAACACTGAAGCTTTCTTT
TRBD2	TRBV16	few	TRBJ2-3	CASSQLASGSYTDTQYF	TGTGCCAGCAGCCAATTGGCTAGCGGGAGCTACACAGATACGCAGTATTTT
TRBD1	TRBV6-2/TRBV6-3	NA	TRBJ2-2	CASSRDRRNTGELFF	TGTGCCAGCAGCCGGGACAGGAGGAACACCGGGGAGCTGTTTTTT
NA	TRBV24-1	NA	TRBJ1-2	CATSEGYGDYGYTF	TGTGCCACCAGTGAGGGTTATGGAGACTATGGCTACACCTTC
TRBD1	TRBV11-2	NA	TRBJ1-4	CASSAEYRGGEKLFF	TGTGCCAGCAGCGCAGAATACAGGGGAGGAGAAAAACTGTTTTTT
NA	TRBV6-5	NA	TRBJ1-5	CASSYSGAGVNQPQHF	TGTGCCAGCAGTTACTCAGGGGCAGGGGTGAATCAGCCCCAGCATTTT
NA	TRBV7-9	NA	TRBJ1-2	CASTFSTGYYGYTF	TGTGCCAGCACCTTTAGCACAGGGTACTATGGCTACACCTTC
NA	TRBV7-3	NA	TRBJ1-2	CASSLNGPYGYTF	TGTGCCAGCAGCTTAAACGGTCCTTATGGCTACACCTTC
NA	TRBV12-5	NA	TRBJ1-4	CASGFTAQGYEKLFF	TGTGCTAGTGGTTTCACCGCCCAGGGGTACGAAAAACTGTTTTTT
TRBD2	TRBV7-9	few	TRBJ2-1	CASSPLAGAYNEQFF	TGTGCCAGCAGCCCACTAGCGGGGGCATACAATGAGCAGTTCTTC
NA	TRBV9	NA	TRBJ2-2	CASRRGGAGELFF	TGTGCCAGCCGGAGAGGCGGAGCCGGGGAGCTGTTTTTT
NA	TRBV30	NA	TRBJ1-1	CAWSLWGGLGEAFF	TGTGCCTGGTCACTCTGGGGGGGGCTCGGTGAAGCTTTCTTT
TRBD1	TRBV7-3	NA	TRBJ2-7	CASSPYGQGAYEQYF	TGTGCCAGCAGCCCTTATGGACAGGGGGCCTACGAGCAGTACTTC
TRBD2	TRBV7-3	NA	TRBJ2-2	CASSPILERGANTGELFF	TGTGCCAGCAGCCCTATACTAGAGCGGGGGGCGAACACCGGGGAGCTGTTTTTT
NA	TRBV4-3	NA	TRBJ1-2	CASSQDFGRQYGYTF	TGCGCCAGCAGCCAAGATTTCGGCAGGCAGTATGGCTACACCTTC
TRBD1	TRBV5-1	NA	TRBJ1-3	CASSLGGFSGNTIYF	TGCGCCAGCAGCTTAGGGGGCTTCTCTGGAAACACCATATATTTT
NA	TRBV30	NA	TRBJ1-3	CAWSPGISGNTIYF	TGTGCCTGGAGCCCCGGGATTTCTGGAAACACCATATATTTT
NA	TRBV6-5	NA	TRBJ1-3	CASSIAGFSGNTIYF	TGTGCCAGCAGCATAGCAGGGTTTTCTGGAAACACCATATATTTT
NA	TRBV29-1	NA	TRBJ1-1	CSVRVIVGNTEAFF	TGCAGCGTGAGGGTTATCGTGGGGAACACTGAAGCTTTCTTT
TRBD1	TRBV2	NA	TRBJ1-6	CASENDRANSPLHF	TGTGCCAGCGAAAACGACAGGGCTAATTCACCCCTCCACTTT
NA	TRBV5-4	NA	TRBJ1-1	CASSFSGILNTEAFF	TGTGCCAGCAGCTTCTCAGGGATTTTGAACACTGAAGCTTTCTTT
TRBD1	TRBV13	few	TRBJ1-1	CASRRDSENTEAFF	TGTGCCAGCCGCCGGGACAGCGAAAACACTGAAGCTTTCTTT
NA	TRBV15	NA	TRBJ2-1	CATSPRQAYNEQFF	TGTGCCACCAGCCCGCGACAGGCCTACAATGAGCAGTTCTTC
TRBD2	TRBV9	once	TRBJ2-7	CASSVGATSGGETYEQYF	TGTGCCAGCAGCGTAGGGGCGACTAGCGGGGGGGAGACCTACGAGCAGTACTTC
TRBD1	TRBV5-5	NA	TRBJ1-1	CASNRGLNTEAFF	TGTGCCAGCAACAGGGGCCTGAACACTGAAGCTTTCTTT
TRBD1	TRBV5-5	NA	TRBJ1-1	CASSLWDSSNTEAFF	TGTGCCAGCAGCTTATGGGACAGTTCGAACACTGAAGCTTTCTTT
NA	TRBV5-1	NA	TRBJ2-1	CASSYTGHTNEQFF	TGCGCCAGCAGTTACACCGGACACACTAATGAGCAGTTCTTC
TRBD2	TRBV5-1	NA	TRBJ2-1	CASSSRLAGSYNEQFF	TGCGCCAGCAGCTCGCGACTAGCGGGGTCCTACAATGAGCAGTTCTTC
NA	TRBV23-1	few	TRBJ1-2	CASSQSTGIYGYTF	TGCGCCAGCAGTCAATCGACGGGGATTTATGGCTACACCTTC
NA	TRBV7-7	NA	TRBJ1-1	CASSLSSSSTEAFF	TGTGCTAGCAGCTTAAGTTCGTCGAGCACTGAAGCTTTCTTT
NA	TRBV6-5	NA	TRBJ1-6	CASSYSAAGNSPLHF	TGTGCCAGCAGTTACTCGGCGGCCGGCAATTCACCCCTCCACTTT
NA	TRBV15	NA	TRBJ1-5	CATSRGPPGNQPQHF	TGTGCCACCAGCAGAGGTCCTCCGGGCAATCAGCCCCAGCATTTT
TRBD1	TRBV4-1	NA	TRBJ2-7	CASSQILTGGYSYEQYF	TGCGCCAGCAGCCAAATCTTGACAGGGGGCTACTCCTACGAGCAGTACTTC
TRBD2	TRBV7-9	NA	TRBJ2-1	CASSGAGGRLPFF	TGTGCCAGCAGCGGGGCGGGGGGCCGTCTGCCGTTCTTC
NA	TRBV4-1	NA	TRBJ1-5	CASSQEPSRDDQPQHF	TGCGCCAGCAGCCAAGAACCCTCTCGGGATGATCAGCCCCAGCATTTT
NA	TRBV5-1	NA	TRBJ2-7	CASSFTGPNYEQYF	TGCGCCAGCAGCTTCACAGGCCCCAACTACGAGCAGTACTTC
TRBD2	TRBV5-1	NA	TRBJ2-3	CASSLRGSGGFTDTQYF	TGCGCCAGCAGCTTGAGGGGTAGCGGGGGGTTCACAGATACGCAGTATTTT
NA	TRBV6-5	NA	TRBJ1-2	CASRSDRPGYTF	TGTGCCAGCAGGAGCGACAGGCCTGGCTACACCTTC
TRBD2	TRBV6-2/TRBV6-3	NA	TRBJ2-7	CASSWSSVAGLDEQYF	TGTGCCAGCAGTTGGTCGTCAGTAGCGGGCCTTGACGAGCAGTACTTC
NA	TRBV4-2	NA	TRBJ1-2	CASSQRRGWGSSYGYTF	TGTGCCAGCAGCCAAAGGAGAGGGTGGGGTTCTAGCTATGGCTACACCTTC
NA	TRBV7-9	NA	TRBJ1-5	CASNRGNNQPQHF	TGTGCCAGCAACCGGGGGAACAATCAGCCCCAGCATTTT
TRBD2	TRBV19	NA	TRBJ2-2	CASSLAGGNTGELFF	TGTGCCAGTAGTTTAGCGGGGGGGAACACCGGGGAGCTGTTTTTT
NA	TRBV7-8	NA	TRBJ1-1	CASSSEAVEAFF	TGTGCCAGCAGCTCCGAGGCAGTGGAAGCTTTCTTT
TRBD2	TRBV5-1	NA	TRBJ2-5	CASSPWTSGAGETQYF	TGCGCCAGCAGCCCCTGGACTAGCGGGGCGGGGGAGACCCAGTACTTC